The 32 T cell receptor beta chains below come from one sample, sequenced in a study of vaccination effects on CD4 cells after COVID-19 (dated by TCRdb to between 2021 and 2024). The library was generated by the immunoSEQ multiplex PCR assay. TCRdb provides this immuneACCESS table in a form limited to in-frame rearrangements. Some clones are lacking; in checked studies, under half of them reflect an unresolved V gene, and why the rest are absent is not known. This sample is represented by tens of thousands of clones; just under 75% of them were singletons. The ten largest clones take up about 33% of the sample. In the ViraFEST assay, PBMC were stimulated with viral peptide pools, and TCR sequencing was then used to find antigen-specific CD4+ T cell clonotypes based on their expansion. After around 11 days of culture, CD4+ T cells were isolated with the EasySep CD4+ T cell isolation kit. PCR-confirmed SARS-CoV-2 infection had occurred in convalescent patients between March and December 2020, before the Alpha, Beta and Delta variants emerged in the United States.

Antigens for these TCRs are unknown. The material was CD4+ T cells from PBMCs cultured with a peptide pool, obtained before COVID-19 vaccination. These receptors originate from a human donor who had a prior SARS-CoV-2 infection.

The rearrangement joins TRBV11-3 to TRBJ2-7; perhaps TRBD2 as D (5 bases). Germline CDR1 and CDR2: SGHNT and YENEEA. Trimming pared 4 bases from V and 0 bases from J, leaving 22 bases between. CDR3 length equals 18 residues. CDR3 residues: CASSYLPVAPGSSYEQYF. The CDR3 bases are TGTGCCAGCAGCTACTTACCTGTCGCGCCGGGGAGCTCCTACGAGCAGTACTTC.

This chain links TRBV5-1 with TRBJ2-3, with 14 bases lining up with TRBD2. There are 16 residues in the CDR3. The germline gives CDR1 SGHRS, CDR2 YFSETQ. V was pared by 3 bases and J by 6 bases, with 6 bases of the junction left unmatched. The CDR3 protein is CASSWGTSGSMDTQYF. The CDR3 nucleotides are TGCGCCAGCAGCTGGGGGACTAGCGGGAGCATGGATACGCAGTATTTT.

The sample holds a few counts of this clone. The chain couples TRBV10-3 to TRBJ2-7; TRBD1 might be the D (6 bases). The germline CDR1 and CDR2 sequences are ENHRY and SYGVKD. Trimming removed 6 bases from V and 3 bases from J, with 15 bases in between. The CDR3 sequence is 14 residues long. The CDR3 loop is CAISSWDTDYEQYF. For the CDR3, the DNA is TGTGCCATCAGCTCCTGGGACACCGACTACGAGCAGTACTTC.

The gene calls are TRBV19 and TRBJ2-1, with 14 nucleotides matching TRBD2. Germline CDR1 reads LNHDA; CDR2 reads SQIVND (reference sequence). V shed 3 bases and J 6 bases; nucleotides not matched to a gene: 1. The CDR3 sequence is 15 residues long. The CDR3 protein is CASSMGTSGSNEQFF. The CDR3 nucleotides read TGTGCCAGTAGTATGGGGACTAGCGGGAGCAATGAGCAGTTCTTC.

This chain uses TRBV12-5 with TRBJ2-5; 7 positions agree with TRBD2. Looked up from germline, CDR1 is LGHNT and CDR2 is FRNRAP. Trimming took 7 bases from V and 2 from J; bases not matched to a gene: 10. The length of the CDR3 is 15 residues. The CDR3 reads CASVQLARMQETQYF. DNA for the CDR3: TGTGCTAGTGTTCAACTAGCGCGCATGCAAGAGACCCAGTACTTC.

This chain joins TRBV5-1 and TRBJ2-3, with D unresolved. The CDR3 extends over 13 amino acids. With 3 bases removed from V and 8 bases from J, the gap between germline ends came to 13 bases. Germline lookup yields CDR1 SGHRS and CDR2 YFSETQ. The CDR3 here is CASSSEGFGTQYF. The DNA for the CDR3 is TGCGCCAGCAGCTCCGAAGGGTTTGGTACGCAGTATTTT.

CDR3 DNA sequence: TGTGCCATCAGGGGGGGGGCTAACTATGGCTACACCTTC. Its protein is CAIRGGANYGYTF. The chain combines TRBV10-3 with TRBJ1-2; perhaps TRBD1 as D (5 bases). The CDR3 totals 13 residues. V shed 6 bases and J shed 0 bases, with 8 bases lying between them. Per the germline V gene, CDR1 is ENHRY and CDR2 is SYGVKD.

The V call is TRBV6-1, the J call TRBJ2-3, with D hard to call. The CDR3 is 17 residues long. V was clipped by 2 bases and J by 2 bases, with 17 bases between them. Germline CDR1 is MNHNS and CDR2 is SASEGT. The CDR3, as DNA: TGTGCCAGCAGTGAATTTCCGGTTCAGAGCTTCACAGATACGCAGTATTTT. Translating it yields CASSEFPVQSFTDTQYF.

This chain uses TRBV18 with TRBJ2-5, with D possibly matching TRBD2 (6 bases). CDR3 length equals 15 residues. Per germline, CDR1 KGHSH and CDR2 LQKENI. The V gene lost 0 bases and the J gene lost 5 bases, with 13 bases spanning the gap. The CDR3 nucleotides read TGTGCCAGCTCACCACCGGGCGGGGCCTCCGAGACCCAGTACTTC. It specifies CASSPPGGASETQYF. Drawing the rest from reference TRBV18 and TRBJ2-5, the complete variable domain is NAGVMQNPRHLVRRRGQEARLRCSPMKGHSHVYWYRQLPEEGLKFMVYLQKENIIDESGMPKERFSAEFPKEGPSILRIQQVVRGDSAAYFCASSPPGGASETQYFGPGTRLLVL.

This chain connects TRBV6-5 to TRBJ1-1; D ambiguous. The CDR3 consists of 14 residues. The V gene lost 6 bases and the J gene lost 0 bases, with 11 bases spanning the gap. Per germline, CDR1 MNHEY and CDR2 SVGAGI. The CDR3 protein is CASRPGSMNTEAFF. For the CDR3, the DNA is TGTGCCAGCAGGCCCGGAAGCATGAACACTGAAGCTTTCTTT.

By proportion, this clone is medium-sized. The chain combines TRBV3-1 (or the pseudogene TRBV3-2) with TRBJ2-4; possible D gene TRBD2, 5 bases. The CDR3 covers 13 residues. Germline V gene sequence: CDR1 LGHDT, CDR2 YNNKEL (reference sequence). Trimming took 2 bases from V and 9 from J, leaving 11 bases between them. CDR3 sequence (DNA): TGTGCCAGCAGCCAACGAGGGTATGGCATTCAGTACTTC. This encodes CASSQRGYGIQYF.

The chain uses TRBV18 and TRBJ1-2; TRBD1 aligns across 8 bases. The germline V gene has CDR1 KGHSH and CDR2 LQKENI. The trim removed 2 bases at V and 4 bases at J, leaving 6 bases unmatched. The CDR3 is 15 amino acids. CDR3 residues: CASSPAQQGGYGYTF. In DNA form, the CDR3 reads TGTGCCAGCTCACCAGCTCAACAGGGGGGCTATGGCTACACCTTC.

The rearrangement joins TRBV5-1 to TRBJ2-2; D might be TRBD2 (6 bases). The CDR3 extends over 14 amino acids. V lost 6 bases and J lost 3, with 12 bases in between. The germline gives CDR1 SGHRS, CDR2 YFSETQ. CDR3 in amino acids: CASTLGLYTGELFF. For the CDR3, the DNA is TGCGCCAGCACCCTGGGACTGTACACCGGGGAGCTGTTTTTT.

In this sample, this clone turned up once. The CDR3 DNA sequence: TGTGCCAGCAGCTTGGCGGGGAGGGGTCTAAAACTGTTTTTT. It specifies CASSLAGRGLKLFF. The chain combines TRBV5-6 with TRBJ1-4; perhaps TRBD1 as D (5 bases). Germline V lookup: CDR1 SGHDT, CDR2 YYEEEE. With 0 bases removed from V and 10 bases from J, the gap between germline ends came to 13 bases. The CDR3 loop spans 14 amino acids.

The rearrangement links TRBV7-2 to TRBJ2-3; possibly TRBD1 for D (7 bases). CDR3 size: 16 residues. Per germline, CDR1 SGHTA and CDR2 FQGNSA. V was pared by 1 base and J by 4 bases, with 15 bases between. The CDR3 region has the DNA TGTGCCAGCAGCTTAGGGCTAGGAGGGGGCGCAGATACGCAGTATTTT. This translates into CASSLGLGGGADTQYF. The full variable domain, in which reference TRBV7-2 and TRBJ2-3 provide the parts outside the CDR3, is GAGVSQSPSNKVTEKGKDVELRCDPISGHTALYWYRQSLGQGLEFLIYFQGNSAPDKSGLPSDRFSAERTGGSVSTLTIQRTQQEDSAVYLCASSLGLGGGADTQYFGPGTRLTVL.

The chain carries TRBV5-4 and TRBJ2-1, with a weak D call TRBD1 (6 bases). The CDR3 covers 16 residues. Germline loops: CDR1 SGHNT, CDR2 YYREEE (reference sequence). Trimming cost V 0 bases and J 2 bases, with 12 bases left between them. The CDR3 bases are TGTGCCAGCAGCTTGGTCCAGGGGTACGCCTACAATGAGCAGTTCTTC. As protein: CASSLVQGYAYNEQFF.

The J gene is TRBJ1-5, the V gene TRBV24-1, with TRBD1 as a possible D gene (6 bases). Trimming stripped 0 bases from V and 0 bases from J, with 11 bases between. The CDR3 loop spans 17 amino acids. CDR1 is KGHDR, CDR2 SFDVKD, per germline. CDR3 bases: TGTGCCACCAGTGATTTGCGGGACACTTATAGCAATCAGCCCCAGCATTTT. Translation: CATSDLRDTYSNQPQHF.

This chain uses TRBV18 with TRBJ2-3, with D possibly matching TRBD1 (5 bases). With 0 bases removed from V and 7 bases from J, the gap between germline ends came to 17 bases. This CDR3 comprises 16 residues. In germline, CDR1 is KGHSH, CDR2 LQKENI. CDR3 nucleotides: TGTGCCAGCTCACCACCGGGTCTAGGGGTGTCGTATACGCAGTATTTT. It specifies CASSPPGLGVSYTQYF.

For the CDR3, the DNA is TGTGCCAGTAGGAGCCCTCTCCCGGTGGCAGGGCAGCCCCAGCATTTT. Translating gives CASRSPLPVAGQPQHF. V gene TRBV19 combines with J gene TRBJ1-5; D possibly corresponds to TRBD1 (5 bases). This CDR3 is built from 16 residues. Trimming removed 6 bases at V and 7 bases at J, with 22 bases between. Germline CDR1 LNHDA, CDR2 SQIVND (reference sequence).

The CDR3 sequence is CASSLGIAGGIYNEQFF. CDR3 sequence (DNA): TGTGCCAGCAGCTTAGGAATAGCGGGAGGCATTTACAATGAGCAGTTCTTC. The chain carries TRBV11-3 and TRBJ2-1; 10 nucleotides align to TRBD2. The trim removed 1 base at V and 4 bases at J, leaving 7 bases unmatched. The CDR3 has 17 amino acids. The V gene's germline CDR1 is SGHNT and CDR2 YENEEA.

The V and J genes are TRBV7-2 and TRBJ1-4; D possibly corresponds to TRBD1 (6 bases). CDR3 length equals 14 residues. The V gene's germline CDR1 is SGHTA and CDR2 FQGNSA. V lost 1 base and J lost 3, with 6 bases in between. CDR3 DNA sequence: TGTGCCAGCAGCTTAGGGACAGCTAATGAAAAACTGTTTTTT. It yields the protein CASSLGTANEKLFF.

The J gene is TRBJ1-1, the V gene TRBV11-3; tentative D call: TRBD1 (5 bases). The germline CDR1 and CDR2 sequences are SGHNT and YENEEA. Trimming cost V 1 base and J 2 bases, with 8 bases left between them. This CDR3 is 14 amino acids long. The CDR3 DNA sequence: TGTGCCAGCAGCTTAGGAGGGGCCAACACTGAAGCTTTCTTT. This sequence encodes CASSLGGANTEAFF.

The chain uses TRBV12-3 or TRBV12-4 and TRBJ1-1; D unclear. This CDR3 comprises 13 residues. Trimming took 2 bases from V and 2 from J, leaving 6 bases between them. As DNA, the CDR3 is TGTGCCAGCAGTTTACAATACAACACTGAAGCTTTCTTT. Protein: CASSLQYNTEAFF.

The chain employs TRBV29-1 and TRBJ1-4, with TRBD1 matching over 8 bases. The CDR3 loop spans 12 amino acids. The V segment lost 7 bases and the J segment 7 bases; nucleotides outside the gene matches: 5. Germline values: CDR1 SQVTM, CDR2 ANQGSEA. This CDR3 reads CSAYRGSEKLFF. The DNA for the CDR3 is TGCAGCGCGTACAGGGGGAGTGAAAAACTGTTTTTT. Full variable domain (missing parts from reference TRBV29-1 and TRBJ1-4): SAVISQKPSRDICQRGTSLTIQCQVDSQVTMMFWYRQQPGQSLTLIATANQGSEATYESGFVIDKFPISRPNLTFSTLTVSNMSPEDSSIYLCSAYRGSEKLFFGSGTQLSVL.

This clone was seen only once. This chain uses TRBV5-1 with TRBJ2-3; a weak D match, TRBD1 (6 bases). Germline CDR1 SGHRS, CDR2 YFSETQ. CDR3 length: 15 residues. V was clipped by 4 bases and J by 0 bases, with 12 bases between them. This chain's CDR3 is CASSLNRASTDTQYF. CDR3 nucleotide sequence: TGCGCCAGCAGCCTAAACAGGGCTAGCACAGATACGCAGTATTTT.

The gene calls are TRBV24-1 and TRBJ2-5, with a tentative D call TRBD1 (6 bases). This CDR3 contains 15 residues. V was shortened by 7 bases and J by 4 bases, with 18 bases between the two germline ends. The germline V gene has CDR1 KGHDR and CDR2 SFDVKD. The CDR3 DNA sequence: TGTGCCACCAGCGGCGAGGCAGGGGCATCAGAGACCCAGTACTTC. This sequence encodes CATSGEAGASETQYF.

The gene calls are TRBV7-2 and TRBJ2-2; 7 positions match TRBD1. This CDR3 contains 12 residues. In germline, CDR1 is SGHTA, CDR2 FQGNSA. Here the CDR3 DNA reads TGTGCTCCCGGGACAGTTACCGGGGAGCTGTTTTTT. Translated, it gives CAPGTVTGELFF.

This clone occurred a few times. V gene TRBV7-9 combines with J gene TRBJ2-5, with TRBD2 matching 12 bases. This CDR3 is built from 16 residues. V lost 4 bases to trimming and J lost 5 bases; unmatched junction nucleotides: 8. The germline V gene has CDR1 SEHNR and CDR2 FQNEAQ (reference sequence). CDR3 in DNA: TGTGCCAGCAGCTGGAGAAGACTAGCGGGAGATGAGACCCAGTACTTC. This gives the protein CASSWRRLAGDETQYF.

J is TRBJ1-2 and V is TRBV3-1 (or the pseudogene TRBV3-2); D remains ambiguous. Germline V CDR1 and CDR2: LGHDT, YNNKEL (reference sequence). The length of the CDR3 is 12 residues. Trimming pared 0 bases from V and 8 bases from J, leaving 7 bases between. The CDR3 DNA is TGTGCCAGCAGCCAAGAAAGAAGGGGCTACACCTTC. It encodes CASSQERRGYTF.

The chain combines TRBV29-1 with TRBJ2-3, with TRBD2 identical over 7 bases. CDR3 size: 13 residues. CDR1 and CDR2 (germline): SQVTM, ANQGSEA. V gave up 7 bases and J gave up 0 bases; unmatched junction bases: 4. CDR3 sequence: CSAGLGSTDTQYF. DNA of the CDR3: TGCAGCGCCGGACTAGGCAGCACAGATACGCAGTATTTT.

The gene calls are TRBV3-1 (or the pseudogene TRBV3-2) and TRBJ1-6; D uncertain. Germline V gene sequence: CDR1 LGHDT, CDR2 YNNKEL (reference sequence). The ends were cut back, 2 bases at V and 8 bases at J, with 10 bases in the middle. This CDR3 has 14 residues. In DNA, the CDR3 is TGTGCCAGCAGCCAAATCTCCGGGGATTCACCCCTCCACTTT. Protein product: CASSQISGDSPLHF.

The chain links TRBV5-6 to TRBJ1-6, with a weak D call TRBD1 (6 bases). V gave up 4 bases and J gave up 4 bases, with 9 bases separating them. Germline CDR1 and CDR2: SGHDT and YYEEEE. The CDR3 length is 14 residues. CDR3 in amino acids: CASSRTGYNSPLHF. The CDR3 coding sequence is TGTGCCAGCAGCCGAACAGGGTATAATTCACCCCTCCACTTT.